This entry lists 12 T cell receptor beta chains sequenced from one sample in a study of CD8+ T cells in alopecia areata. Extracted RNA was reverse transcribed into cDNA, the sequencing template. Data came from immunoSEQ multiplex PCR; TCRdb stores just in-frame clones and leaves some out. The sample lists 150,000 to 200,000 clones; roughly 60% were seen once. The treatment is: oral pan-JAK inhibitor, 5-10 mg twice daily. The source material was CD4+ T cells sorted from blood, sampled between weeks 55 and 65, from a patient treated with tofacitinib. These receptors all stem from a human donor with alopecia areata.

This sequence joins TRBV7-2 and TRBJ2-5; 7 nucleotides line up with TRBD1. The CDR3 totals 14 residues. In germline, CDR1 is SGHTA, CDR2 FQGNSA. Trimming at V came to 5 bases and at J to 1 base, leaving 4 bases not matched to a gene. The CDR3 sequence is CASSERQGQETQYF. For the CDR3, the DNA is TGTGCCAGCAGCGAACGACAGGGCCAAGAGACCCAGTACTTC.

This chain connects TRBV4-1 to TRBJ2-5; 7 bases line up with TRBD2. CDR1 MGHRA and CDR2 YSYEKL come from the germline V gene. This CDR3 is 15 amino acids long. After removal of 1 base from V and 1 base from J, the junction contained 3 bases not matched to a gene. CDR3 sequence: CASSQGWGGQETQYF. The CDR3 coding sequence is TGCGCCAGCAGCCAAGGGTGGGGGGGCCAAGAGACCCAGTACTTC.

This chain joins TRBV7-2 and TRBJ1-6, with D possibly being TRBD1 (5 bases). The CDR3 is made up of 17 amino acids. CDR1 is SGHTA, CDR2 FQGNSA, per germline. The ends were cut back, 5 bases at V and 0 bases at J, with 14 bases in the middle. The CDR3 DNA reads TGTGCCAGCAGCACCCCTCGGGGGGGCTCCTATAATTCACCCCTCCACTTT. Translating it yields CASSTPRGGSYNSPLHF.

The gene calls are TRBV18 and TRBJ2-5, with a tentative D call TRBD2 (5 bases). The V and J ends lost 2 bases and 5 bases respectively, with 15 bases between them. Germline lookup yields CDR1 KGHSH and CDR2 LQKENI. This CDR3 has 15 residues. The CDR3 spells CASSPTRSPGETQYF. The CDR3 DNA follows: TGTGCCAGCTCACCAACACGCTCCCCGGGGGAGACCCAGTACTTC.

This clone was counted between two and nine times. V and J are TRBV6-5 and TRBJ1-6; 12 positions match TRBD1. Germline lookup yields CDR1 MNHEY and CDR2 SVGAGI. This CDR3 region has 15 residues. V was clipped by 0 bases and J by 10 bases; unmatched bases: 1. CDR3 residues: CASSYSGTGGSPLHF. CDR3 sequence (DNA): TGTGCCAGCAGTTACTCTGGGACAGGGGGCTCACCCCTCCACTTT.

The chain couples TRBV14 to TRBJ2-3; 7 nucleotides align to TRBD2. Germline lookup yields CDR1 SGHDN and CDR2 FVKESK. The CDR3 has 15 amino acids. V dropped 1 base and J dropped 1; count of bases not matched to a gene: 2. The CDR3 loop reads CASSQALAGTDTQYF. The CDR3 bases are TGTGCCAGCAGCCAAGCCCTAGCGGGCACAGATACGCAGTATTTT.

The V gene is TRBV29-1, the J gene TRBJ2-7; D unclear. Germline-derived CDR1 and CDR2 are SQVTM and ANQGSEA. V lost 5 bases and J lost 2, with 10 bases in between. This CDR3 contains 12 residues. The CDR3 loop is CSVSQATYEQYF. The CDR3 DNA sequence: TGCAGCGTTTCGCAGGCTACCTACGAGCAGTACTTC.

The chain recombines TRBV10-2 with TRBJ2-7; 11 bases line up with TRBD2. V lost 4 bases to trimming and J lost 2 bases; unmatched junction nucleotides: 7. The CDR3 extends over 16 amino acids. Germline V gene data show CDR1 as WSHSY and CDR2 as SAAADI. CDR3: CASSVSSGGYTYEQYF. As DNA, the CDR3 is TGCGCCAGCAGTGTTTCTAGCGGGGGGTACACCTACGAGCAGTACTTC.

The sample holds one count of this clone. The chain is built from TRBV29-1 and TRBJ1-2, with 8 bases fitting TRBD1. The CDR3 totals 14 residues. CDR1 is SQVTM and CDR2 is ANQGSEA in the germline V gene. Trimming cost V 4 bases and J 4 bases; bases outside gene matches: 8. This CDR3 is CSVVTTGTGYGYTF. The DNA of the CDR3 is TGCAGCGTTGTGACGACCGGGACAGGCTATGGCTACACCTTC.

This chain links TRBV27 with TRBJ1-2; no clear D gene. This CDR3 spans 12 amino acids. Trimming cost V 2 bases and J 4 bases, with 5 bases left between them. Germline CDR1 is MNHEY and CDR2 is SMNVEV (reference sequence). The CDR3 DNA reads as TGTGCCAGCAGTTTAAAGGGCTATGGCTACACCTTC. Translation gives CASSLKGYGYTF.

The chain combines TRBV6-1 with TRBJ2-2; possibly TRBD1 for D (5 bases). Germline V gene lookup returns CDR1 MNHNS and CDR2 SASEGT. The V gene lost 6 bases and the J gene lost 1 base, with 9 bases spanning the gap. The CDR3 extends over 14 amino acids. The CDR3 nucleotides read TGTGCCAGCAGACCCACAGGGAACACCGGGGAGCTGTTTTTT. This gives the protein CASRPTGNTGELFF.

The chain has TRBV30 and TRBJ1-5; D is perhaps TRBD1 (5 bases). This CDR3 comprises 18 residues. The germline V and J ends were trimmed by 0 bases and 2 bases, with 20 bases remaining between them. Germline V CDR1 and CDR2: GTSNPN, SVGIG (reference sequence). The CDR3 bases are TGTGCCTGGAGTGTACACGGTTCGGGGGGTGTGGGCAATCAGCCCCAGCATTTT. Encoded protein: CAWSVHGSGGVGNQPQHF.